The T cell receptor (beta chain) under discussion was sequenced for a study of T cell responses to AZD1222 COVID-19 vaccine. Germline CDR1 SGHTA, CDR2 FQGTGA. The junction had 7 bases not matched to a gene; V was cut back by 4 bases and J by 6 bases. The CDR3 contains 15 residues. TCRdb's copy holds only in-frame clones and misses some; the assay was immunoSEQ multiplex PCR. The table has roughly 140,000 clones, about nine tenths seen once. Sequencing used peripheral blood, obtained on day 0 of AZD1222 vaccination. The chain links TRBV7-3 to TRBJ2-2; 8 positions agree with TRBD1. This TCR derives from an adult in good health. DNA of the CDR3: TGTGCCAGCAGCTCCTCGGGACAGGTGGCCGGGGAGCTGTTTTTT. It translates to CASSSSGQVAGELFF. Filled out from reference TRBV7-3 and TRBJ2-2, the complete variable domain reads GAGVSQTPSNKVTEKGKYVELRCDPISGHTALYWYRQSLGQGPEFLIYFQGTGAADDSGLPNDRFFAVRPEGSVSTLKIQRTERGDSAVYLCASSSSGQVAGELFFGEGSRLTVL.